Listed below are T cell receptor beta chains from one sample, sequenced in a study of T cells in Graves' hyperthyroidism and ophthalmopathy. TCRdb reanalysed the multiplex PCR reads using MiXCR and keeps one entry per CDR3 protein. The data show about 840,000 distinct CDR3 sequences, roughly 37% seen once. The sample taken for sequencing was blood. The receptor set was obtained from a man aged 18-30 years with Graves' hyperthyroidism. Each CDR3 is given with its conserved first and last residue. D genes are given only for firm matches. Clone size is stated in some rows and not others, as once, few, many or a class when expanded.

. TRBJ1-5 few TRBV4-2 CASSPGEDGNQPQHF TGTGCCAGCAGCCCAGGGGAAGACGGCAATCAGCCCCAGCATTTT
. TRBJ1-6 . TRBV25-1 CASARPLSSPLHF TGTGCCAGCGCCCGGCCTTTGTCGTCACCCCTCCACTTT
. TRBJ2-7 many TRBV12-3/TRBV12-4 CASSPRRGGYEQYF TGTGCCAGCAGTCCGCGAAGGGGTGGCTACGAGCAGTACTTC
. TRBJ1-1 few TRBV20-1 CSARRGGNTEAFF TGCAGTGCTAGGAGGGGAGGGAACACTGAAGCTTTCTTT
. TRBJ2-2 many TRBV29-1 CSVRTPTGELFF TGCAGCGTGAGGACCCCCACCGGGGAGCTGTTTTTT
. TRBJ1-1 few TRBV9 CASSLGAGRGNTEAFF TGTGCCAGCAGTTTAGGGGCAGGGAGGGGGAACACTGAAGCTTTCTTT
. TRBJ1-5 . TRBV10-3 CASSDMAADQPQHF TGTGCCAGCAGCGACATGGCCGCGGATCAGCCCCAGCATTTT
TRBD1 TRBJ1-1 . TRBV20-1 CSARMLQGAAEAFF TGCAGTGCTAGAATGCTACAGGGGGCCGCTGAAGCTTTCTTT
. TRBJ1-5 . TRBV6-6 CASSSLETPSNQPQHF TGTGCCAGCAGTTCACTCGAGACACCAAGCAATCAGCCCCAGCATTTT
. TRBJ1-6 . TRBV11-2 CASSASGAYNSPLHF TGTGCCAGCAGCGCATCAGGGGCCTATAATTCACCCCTCCACTTT
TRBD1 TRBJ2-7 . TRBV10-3 CAISDLRDRTVHEQYF TGTGCCATCAGTGATCTCCGGGACAGGACCGTCCACGAGCAGTACTTC
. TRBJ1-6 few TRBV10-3 CAIRDRNNSPLHF TGTGCCATCCGTGACAGGAATAATTCACCCCTCCACTTT
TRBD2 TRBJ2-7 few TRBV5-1 CASSPWGGEEYEPYF TGCGCCAGCAGCCCCTGGGGAGGGGAAGAGTACGAGCCATACTTC
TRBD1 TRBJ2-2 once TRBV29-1 CSVQTGGGELFF TGCAGCGTTCAGACAGGGGGCGGGGAGCTGTTTTTT
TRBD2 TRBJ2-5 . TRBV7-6 CASSLRLAGAETQYF TGTGCCAGCAGCCTGAGACTAGCGGGAGCGGAGACCCAGTACTTC
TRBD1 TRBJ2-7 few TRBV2 CASSLGQEDEQYF TGTGCCAGCAGTTTGGGACAGGAAGACGAGCAGTACTTC